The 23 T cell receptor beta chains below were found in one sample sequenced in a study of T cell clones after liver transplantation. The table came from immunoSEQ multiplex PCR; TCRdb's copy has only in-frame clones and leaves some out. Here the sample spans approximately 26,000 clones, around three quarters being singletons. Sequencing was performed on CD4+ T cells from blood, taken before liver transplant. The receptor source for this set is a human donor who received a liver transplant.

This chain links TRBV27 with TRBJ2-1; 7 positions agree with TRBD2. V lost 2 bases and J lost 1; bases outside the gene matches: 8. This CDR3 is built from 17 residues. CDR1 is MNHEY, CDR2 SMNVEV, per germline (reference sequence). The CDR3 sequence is CASSLRSSGVSYNEQFF. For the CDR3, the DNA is TGTGCCAGCAGTTTAAGGTCTAGCGGAGTGTCCTACAATGAGCAGTTCTTC.

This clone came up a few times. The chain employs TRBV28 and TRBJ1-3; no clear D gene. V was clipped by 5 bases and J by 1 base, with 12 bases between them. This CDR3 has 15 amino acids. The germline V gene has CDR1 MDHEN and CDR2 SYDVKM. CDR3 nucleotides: TGTGCCAGCAGTACGACCGGAAGATCTGGAAACACCATATATTTT. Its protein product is CASSTTGRSGNTIYF.

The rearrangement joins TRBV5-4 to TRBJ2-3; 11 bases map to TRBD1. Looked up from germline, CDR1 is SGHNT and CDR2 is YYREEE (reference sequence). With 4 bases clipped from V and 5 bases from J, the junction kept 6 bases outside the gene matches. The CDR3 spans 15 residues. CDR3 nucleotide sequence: TGTGCCAGCAGCCGGACAGGGGGCGGTGGAGATACGCAGTATTTT. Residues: CASSRTGGGGDTQYF. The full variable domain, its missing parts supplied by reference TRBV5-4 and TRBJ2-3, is ETGVTQSPTHLIKTRGQQVTLRCSSQSGHNTVSWYQQALGQGPQFIFQYYREEENGRGNFPPRFSGLQFPNYSSELNVNALELDDSALYLCASSRTGGGGDTQYFGPGTRLTVL.

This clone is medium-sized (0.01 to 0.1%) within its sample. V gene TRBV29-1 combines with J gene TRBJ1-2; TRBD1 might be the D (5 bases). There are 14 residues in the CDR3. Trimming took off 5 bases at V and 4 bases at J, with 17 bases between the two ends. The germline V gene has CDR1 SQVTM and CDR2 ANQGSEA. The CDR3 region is CSVSIGEGSYGYTF. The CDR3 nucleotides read TGCAGCGTTTCCATAGGGGAGGGGAGCTATGGCTACACCTTC.

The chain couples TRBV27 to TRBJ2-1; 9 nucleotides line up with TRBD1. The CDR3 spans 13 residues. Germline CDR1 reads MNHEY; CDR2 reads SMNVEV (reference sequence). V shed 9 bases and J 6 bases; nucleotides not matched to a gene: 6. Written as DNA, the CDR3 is TGTGCCAGTGGGACAGGGTACTCCAATGAGCAGTTCTTC. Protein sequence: CASGTGYSNEQFF.

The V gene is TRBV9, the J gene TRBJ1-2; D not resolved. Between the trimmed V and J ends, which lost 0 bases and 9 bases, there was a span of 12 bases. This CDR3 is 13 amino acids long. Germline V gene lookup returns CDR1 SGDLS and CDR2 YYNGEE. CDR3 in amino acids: CASSVEYSGSYTF. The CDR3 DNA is TGTGCCAGCAGCGTAGAATATTCGGGGAGCTACACCTTC.

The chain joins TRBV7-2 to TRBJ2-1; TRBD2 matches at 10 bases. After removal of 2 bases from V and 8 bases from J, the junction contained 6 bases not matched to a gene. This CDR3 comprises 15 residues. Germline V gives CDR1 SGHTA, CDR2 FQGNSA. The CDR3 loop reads CASSLFSGGRDEQFF. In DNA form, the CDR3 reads TGTGCCAGCAGCTTATTTAGCGGGGGGAGGGATGAGCAGTTCTTC.

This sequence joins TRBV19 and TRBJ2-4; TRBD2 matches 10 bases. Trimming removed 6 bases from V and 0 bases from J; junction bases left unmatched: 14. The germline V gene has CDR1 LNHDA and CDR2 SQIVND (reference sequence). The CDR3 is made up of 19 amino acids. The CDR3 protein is CASSPMSSGRALAKNIQYF. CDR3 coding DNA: TGTGCCAGTAGCCCGATGTCGAGCGGGAGGGCCTTAGCCAAAAACATTCAGTACTTC.

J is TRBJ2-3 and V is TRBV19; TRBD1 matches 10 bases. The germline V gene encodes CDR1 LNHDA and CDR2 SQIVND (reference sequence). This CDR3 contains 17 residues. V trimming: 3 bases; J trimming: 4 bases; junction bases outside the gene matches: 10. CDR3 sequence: CASSINPPGQGADTQYF. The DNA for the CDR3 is TGTGCCAGTAGTATCAATCCCCCCGGACAGGGGGCAGATACGCAGTATTTT.

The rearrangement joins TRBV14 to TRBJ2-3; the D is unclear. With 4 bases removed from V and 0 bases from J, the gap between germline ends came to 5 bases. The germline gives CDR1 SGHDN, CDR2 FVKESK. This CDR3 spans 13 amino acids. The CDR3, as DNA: TGTGCCAGCAGCCGGTGGAGCACAGATACGCAGTATTTT. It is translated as CASSRWSTDTQYF.

CDR3 DNA sequence: TGCACCAGCAGCCAAGATGGTAGGGGACAGGGGATGCAAGAGACCCAGTACTTC. It is translated as CTSSQDGRGQGMQETQYF. This sequence joins TRBV1 and TRBJ2-5; the table names TRBD1, a call not compared with the DNA. TRBV1 is noted as a pseudogene. This CDR3 has 18 amino acids.

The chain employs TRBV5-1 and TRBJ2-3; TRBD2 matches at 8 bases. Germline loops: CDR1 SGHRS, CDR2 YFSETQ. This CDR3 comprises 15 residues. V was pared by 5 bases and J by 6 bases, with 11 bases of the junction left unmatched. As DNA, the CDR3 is TGCGCCAGCAGAGACTTGACTAGCGAGGGGGATACGCAGTATTTT. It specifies CASRDLTSEGDTQYF. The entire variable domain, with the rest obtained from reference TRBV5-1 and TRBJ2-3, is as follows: KAGVTQTPRYLIKTRGQQVTLSCSPISGHRSVSWYQQTPGQGLQFLFEYFSETQRNKGNFPGRFSGRQFSNSRSEMNVSTLELGDSALYLCASRDLTSEGDTQYFGPGTRLTVL.

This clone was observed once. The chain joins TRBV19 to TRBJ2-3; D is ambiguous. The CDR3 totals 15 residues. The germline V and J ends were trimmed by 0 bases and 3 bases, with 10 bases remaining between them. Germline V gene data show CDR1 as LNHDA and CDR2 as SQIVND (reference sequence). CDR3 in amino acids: CASSIEAGFTDTQYF. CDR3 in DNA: TGTGCCAGTAGTATAGAAGCAGGATTTACAGATACGCAGTATTTT.

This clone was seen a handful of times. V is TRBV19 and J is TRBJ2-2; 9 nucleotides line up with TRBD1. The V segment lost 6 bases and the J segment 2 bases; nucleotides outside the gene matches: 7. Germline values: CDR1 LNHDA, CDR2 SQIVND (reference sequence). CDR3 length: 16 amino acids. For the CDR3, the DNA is TGTGCCAGTAGGACTCCGGGACAGGGAAACACCGGGGAGCTGTTTTTT. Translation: CASRTPGQGNTGELFF.

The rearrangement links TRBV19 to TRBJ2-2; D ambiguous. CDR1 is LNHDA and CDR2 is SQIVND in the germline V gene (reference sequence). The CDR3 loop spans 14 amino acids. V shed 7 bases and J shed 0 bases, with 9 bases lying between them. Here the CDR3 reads CASTLGSNTGELFF. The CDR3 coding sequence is TGTGCCAGTACTCTGGGGTCGAACACCGGGGAGCTGTTTTTT.

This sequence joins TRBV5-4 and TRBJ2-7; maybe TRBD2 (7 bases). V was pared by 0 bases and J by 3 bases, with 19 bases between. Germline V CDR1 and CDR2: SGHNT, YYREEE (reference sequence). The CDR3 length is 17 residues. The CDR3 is CASSLEGGDPYNYEQYF. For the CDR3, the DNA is TGTGCCAGCAGCTTGGAGGGGGGGGACCCTTACAACTACGAGCAGTACTTC.

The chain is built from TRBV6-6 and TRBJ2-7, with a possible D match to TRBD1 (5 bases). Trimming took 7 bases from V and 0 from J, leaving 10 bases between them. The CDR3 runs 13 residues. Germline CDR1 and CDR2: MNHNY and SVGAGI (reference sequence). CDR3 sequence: CASNLGHSYEQYF. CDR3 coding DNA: TGTGCCAGCAACCTAGGACACTCCTACGAGCAGTACTTC.

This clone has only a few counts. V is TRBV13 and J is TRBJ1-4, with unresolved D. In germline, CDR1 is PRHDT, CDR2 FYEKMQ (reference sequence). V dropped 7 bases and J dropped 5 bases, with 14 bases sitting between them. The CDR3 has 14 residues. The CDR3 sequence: CASKAAQMNEKLFF. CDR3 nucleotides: TGTGCCAGCAAGGCCGCACAGATGAATGAAAAACTGTTTTTT.

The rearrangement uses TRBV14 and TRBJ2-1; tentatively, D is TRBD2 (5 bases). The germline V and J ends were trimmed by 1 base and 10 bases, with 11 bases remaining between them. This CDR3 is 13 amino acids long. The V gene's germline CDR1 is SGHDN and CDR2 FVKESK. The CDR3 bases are TGTGCCAGCAGCCAAGTATCATCGGGAGAGCAGTTCTTC. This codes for CASSQVSSGEQFF.

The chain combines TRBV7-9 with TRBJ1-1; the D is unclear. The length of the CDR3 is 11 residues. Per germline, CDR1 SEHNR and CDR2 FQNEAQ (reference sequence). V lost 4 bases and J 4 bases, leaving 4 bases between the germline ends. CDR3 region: CASSSFTEAFF. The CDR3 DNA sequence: TGTGCCAGCAGCTCTTTCACTGAAGCTTTCTTT.

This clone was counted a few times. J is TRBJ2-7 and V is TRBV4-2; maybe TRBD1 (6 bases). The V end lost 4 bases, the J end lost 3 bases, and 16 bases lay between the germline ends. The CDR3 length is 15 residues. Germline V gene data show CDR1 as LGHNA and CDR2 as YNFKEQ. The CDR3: CASSPSDRRFYEQYF. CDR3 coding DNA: TGTGCCAGCAGCCCTTCGGACAGACGCTTCTACGAGCAGTACTTC.

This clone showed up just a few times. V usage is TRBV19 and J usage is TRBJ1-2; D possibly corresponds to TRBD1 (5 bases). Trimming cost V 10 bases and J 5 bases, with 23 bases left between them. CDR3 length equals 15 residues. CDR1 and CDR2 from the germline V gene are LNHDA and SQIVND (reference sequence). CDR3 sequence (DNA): TGTGCCACGAATGGGGCTATACCGGGACGTTATGGCTACACCTTC. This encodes CATNGAIPGRYGYTF.

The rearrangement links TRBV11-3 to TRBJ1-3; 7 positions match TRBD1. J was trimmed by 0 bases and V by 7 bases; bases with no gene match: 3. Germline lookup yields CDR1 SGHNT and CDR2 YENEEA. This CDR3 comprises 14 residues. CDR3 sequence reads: CASKGTVSGNTIYF. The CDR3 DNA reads TGTGCCAGCAAAGGGACAGTCTCTGGAAACACCATATATTTT.